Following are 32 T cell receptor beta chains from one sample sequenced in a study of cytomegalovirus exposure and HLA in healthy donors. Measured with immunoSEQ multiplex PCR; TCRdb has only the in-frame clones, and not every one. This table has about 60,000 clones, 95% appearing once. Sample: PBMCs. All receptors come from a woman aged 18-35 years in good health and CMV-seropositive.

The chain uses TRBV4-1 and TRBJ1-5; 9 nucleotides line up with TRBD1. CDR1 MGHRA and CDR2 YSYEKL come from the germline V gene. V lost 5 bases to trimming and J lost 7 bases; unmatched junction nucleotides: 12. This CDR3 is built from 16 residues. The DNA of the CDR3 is TGCGCCAGCAGCGGTAAGACAGGGGGTACGGGCCAGCCCCAGCATTTT. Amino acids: CASSGKTGGTGQPQHF.

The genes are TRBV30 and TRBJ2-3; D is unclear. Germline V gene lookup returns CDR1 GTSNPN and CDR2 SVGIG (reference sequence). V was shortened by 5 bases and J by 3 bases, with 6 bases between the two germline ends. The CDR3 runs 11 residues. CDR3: CAWGLTDTQYF. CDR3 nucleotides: TGTGCCTGGGGCCTTACAGATACGCAGTATTTT. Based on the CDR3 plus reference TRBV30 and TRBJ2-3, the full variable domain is SQTIHQWPATLVQPVGSPLSLECTVEGTSNPNLYWYRQAAGRGLQLLFYSVGIGQISSEVPQNLSASRPQDRQFILSSKKLLLSDSGFYLCAWGLTDTQYFGPGTRLTVL.

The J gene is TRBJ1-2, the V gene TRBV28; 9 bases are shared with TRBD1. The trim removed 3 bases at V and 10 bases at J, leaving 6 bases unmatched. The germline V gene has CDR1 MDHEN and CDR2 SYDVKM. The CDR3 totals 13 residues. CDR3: CASSFRTGESYTF. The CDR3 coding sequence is TGTGCCAGCAGTTTCAGGACAGGGGAGTCCTACACCTTC.

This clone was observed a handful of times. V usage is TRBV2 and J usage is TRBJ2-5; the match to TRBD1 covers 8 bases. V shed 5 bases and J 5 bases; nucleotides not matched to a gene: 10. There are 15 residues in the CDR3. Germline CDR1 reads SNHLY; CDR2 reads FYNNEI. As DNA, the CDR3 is TGTGCCAGCAGTCCGAAAGTGGCAGGGGGCGAGACCCAGTACTTC. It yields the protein CASSPKVAGGETQYF.

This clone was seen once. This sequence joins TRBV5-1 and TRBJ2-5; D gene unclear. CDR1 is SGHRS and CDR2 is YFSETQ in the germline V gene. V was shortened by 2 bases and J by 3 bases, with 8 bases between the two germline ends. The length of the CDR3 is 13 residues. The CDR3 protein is CASSLRVEETQYF. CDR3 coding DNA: TGCGCCAGCAGCTTAAGAGTAGAAGAGACCCAGTACTTC.

CDR3 region: CASSREGAGANVLTF. The CDR3 region has the DNA TGTGCCAGCTCACGAGAAGGGGCCGGGGCCAACGTCCTGACTTTC. This chain connects TRBV18 to TRBJ2-6; weak D call: TRBD1 (5 bases). V dropped 4 bases and J dropped 4 bases, with 11 bases sitting between them. The CDR3 is made up of 15 amino acids. The germline gives CDR1 KGHSH, CDR2 LQKENI.

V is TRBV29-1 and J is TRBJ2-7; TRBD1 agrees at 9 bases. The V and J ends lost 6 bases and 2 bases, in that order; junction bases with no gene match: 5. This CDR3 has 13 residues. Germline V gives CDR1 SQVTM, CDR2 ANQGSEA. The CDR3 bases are TGCAGCGTAGGGACAGGGTTCACCTACGAGCAGTACTTC. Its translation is CSVGTGFTYEQYF.

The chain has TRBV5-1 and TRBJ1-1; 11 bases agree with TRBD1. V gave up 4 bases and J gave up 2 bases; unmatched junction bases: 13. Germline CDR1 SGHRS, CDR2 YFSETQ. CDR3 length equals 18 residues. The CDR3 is CASSPGQGVSIINTEAFF. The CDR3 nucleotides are TGCGCCAGCAGCCCGGGACAGGGGGTTAGTATAATCAACACTGAAGCTTTCTTT.

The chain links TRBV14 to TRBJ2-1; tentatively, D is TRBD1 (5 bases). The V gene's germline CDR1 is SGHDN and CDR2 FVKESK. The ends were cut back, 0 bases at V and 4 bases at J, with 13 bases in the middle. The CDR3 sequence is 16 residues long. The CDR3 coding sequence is TGTGCCAGCAGCCAAGATAGCCGGACAAAATACAATGAGCAGTTCTTC. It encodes CASSQDSRTKYNEQFF. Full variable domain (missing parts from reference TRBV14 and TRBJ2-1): EAGVTQFPSHSVIEKGQTVTLRCDPISGHDNLYWYRRVMGKEIKFLLHFVKESKQDESGMPNNRFLAERTGGTYSTLKVQPAELEDSGVYFCASSQDSRTKYNEQFFGPGTRLTVL.

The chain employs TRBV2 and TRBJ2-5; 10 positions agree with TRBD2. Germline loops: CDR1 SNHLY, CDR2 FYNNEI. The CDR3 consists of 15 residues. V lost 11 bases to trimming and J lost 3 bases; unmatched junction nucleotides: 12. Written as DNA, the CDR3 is TGTGCCTGGACATCGAAGCGGGAGGGGGAAGAGACCCAGTACTTC. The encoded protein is CAWTSKREGEETQYF.

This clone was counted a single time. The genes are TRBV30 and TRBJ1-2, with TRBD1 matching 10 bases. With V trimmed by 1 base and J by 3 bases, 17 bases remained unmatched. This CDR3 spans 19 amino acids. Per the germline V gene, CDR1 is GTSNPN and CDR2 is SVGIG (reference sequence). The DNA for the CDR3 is TGTGCCTGGAGTGATTACCGTTTAGAAGGGACAGGGGTTGACTATGGCTACACCTTC. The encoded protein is CAWSDYRLEGTGVDYGYTF.

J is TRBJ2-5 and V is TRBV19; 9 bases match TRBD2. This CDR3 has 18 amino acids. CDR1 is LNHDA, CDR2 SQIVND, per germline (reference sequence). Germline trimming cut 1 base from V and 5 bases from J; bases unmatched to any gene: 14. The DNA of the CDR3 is TGTGCCAGTAGTATAGGAGGGACTAGCCGGGCTCTGGGGGAGACCCAGTACTTC. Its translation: CASSIGGTSRALGETQYF.

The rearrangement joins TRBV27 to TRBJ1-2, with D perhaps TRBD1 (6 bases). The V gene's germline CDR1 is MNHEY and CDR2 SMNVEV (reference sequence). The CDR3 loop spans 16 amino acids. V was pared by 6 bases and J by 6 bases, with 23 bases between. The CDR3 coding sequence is TGTGCCAGCAGGCAAAGTCTTCGGGGGGCAGGGGATGGCTACACCTTC. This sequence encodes CASRQSLRGAGDGYTF.

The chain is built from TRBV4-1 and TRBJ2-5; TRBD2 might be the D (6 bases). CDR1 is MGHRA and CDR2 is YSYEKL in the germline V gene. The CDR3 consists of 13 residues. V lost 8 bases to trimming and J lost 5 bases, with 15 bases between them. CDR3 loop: CASGLALAETQYF. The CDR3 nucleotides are TGCGCCAGCGGACTTGCTCTAGCGGAGACCCAGTACTTC.

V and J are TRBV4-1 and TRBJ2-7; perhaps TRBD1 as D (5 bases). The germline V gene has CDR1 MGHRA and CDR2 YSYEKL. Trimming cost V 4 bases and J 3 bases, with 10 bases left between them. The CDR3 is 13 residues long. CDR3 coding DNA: TGCGCCAGCAGCCGCGGACAAGTCTACGAGCAGTACTTC. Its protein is CASSRGQVYEQYF.

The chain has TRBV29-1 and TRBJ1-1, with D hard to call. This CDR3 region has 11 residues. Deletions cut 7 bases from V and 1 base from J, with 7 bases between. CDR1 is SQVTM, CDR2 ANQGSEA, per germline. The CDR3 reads CSGGQNTEAFF. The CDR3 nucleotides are TGCAGCGGTGGGCAGAACACTGAAGCTTTCTTT.

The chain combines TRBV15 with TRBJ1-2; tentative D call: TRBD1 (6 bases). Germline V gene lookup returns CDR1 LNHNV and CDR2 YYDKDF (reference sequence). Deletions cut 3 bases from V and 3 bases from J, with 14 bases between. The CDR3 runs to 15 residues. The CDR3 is CATSSRQAVDYGYTF. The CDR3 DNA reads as TGTGCCACCAGCAGTAGACAGGCAGTGGACTATGGCTACACCTTC.

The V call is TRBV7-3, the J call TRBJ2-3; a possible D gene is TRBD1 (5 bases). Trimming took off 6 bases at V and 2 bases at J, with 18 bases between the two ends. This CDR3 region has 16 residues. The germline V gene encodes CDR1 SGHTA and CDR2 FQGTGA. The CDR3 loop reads CASRSTRGHDTDTQYF. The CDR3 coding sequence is TGTGCCAGCAGATCAACAAGGGGCCACGACACAGATACGCAGTATTTT.

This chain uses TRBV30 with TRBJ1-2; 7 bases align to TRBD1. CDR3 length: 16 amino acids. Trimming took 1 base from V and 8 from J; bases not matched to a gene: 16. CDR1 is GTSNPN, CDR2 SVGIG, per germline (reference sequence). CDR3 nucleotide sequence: TGTGCCTGGAGTGACCGAGGGACAGCCCTCACGAGGGGCTACACCTTC. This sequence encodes CAWSDRGTALTRGYTF.

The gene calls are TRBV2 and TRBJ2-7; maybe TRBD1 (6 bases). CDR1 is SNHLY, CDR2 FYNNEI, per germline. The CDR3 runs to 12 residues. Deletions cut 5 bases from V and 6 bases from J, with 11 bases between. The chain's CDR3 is CASSIGQTEQYF. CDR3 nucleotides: TGTGCCAGCAGTATAGGACAGACCGAGCAGTACTTC. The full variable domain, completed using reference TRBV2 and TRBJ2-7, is EPEVTQTPSHQVTQMGQEVILRCVPISNHLYFYWYRQILGQKVEFLVSFYNNEISEKSEIFDDQFSVERPDGSNFTLKIRSTKLEDSAMYFCASSIGQTEQYFGPGTRLTVT.

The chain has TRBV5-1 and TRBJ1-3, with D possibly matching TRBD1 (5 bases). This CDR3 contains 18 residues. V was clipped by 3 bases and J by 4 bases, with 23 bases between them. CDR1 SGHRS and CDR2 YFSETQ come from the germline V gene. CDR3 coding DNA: TGCGCCAGCAGCTCCCGGGGCGGGAACAGAACCTCAGGAAACACCATATATTTT. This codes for CASSSRGGNRTSGNTIYF.

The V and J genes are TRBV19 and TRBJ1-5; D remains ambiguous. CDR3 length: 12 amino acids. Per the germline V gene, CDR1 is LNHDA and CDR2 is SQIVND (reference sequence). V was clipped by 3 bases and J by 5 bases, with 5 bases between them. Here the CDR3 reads CASSMRDQPQHF. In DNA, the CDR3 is TGTGCCAGTAGTATGAGAGATCAGCCCCAGCATTTT. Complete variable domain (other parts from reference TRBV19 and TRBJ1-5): DGGITQSPKYLFRKEGQNVTLSCEQNLNHDAMYWYRQDPGQGLRLIYYSQIVNDFQKGDIAEGYSVSREKKESFPLTVTSAQKNPTAFYLCASSMRDQPQHFGDGTRLSIL.

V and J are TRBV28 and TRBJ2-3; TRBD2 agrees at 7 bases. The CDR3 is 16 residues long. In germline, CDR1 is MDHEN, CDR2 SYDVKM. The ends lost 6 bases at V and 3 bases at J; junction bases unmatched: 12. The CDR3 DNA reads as TGTGCCAGCAGACCCGGAGCGGGACCGACGACAGATACGCAGTATTTT. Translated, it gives CASRPGAGPTTDTQYF.

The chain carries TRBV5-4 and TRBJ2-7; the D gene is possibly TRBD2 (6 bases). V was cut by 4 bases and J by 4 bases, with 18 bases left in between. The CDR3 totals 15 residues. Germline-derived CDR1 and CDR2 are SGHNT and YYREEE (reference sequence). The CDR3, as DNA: TGTGCCAGCAGCGAGGATCCGGGGGTTGGGTACGAGCAGTACTTC. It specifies CASSEDPGVGYEQYF. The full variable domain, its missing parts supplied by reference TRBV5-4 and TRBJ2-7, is ETGVTQSPTHLIKTRGQQVTLRCSSQSGHNTVSWYQQALGQGPQFIFQYYREEENGRGNFPPRFSGLQFPNYSSELNVNALELDDSALYLCASSEDPGVGYEQYFGPGTRLTVT.

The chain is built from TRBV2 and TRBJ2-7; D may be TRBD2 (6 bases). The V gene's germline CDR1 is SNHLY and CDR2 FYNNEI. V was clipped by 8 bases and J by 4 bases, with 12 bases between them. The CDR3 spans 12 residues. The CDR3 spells CASGGNSYEQYF. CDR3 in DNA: TGTGCCAGCGGGGGGAATTCTTACGAGCAGTACTTC.

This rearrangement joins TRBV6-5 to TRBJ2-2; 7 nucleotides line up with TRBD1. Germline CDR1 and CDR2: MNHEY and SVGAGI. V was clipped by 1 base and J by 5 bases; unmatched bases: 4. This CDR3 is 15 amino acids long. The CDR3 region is CASSYFDRVTGELFF. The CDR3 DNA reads TGTGCCAGCAGTTACTTCGACAGGGTAACCGGGGAGCTGTTTTTT.

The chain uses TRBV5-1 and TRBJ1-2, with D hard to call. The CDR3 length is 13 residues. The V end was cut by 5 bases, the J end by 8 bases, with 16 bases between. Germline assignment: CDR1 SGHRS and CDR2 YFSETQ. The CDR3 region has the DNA TGCGCCAGCAGATCGACACCCCCTGGGGGCTACACCTTC. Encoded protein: CASRSTPPGGYTF.

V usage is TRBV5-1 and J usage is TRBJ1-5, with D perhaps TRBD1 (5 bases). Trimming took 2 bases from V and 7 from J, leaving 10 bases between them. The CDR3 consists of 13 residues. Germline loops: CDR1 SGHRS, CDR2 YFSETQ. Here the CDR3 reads CASSFRGEQPQHF. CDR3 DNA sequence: TGCGCCAGCAGCTTCCGGGGGGAGCAGCCCCAGCATTTT.

This CDR3 reads CASSGGSGDYEQYF. CDR3 nucleotides: TGCGCCAGCAGTGGAGGTAGCGGGGACTACGAGCAGTACTTC. The chain employs TRBV10-2 and TRBJ2-7; TRBD2 aligns across 8 bases. The CDR3 has 14 residues. Germline V gene data show CDR1 as WSHSY and CDR2 as SAAADI. With V trimmed by 4 bases and J by 3 bases, 5 bases remained unmatched.

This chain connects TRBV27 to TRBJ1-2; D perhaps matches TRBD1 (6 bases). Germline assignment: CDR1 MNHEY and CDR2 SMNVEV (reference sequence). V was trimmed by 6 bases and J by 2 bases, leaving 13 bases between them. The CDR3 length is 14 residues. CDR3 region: CASSPSTGNYGYTF. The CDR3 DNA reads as TGTGCCAGCAGCCCTTCGACAGGAAACTATGGCTACACCTTC.

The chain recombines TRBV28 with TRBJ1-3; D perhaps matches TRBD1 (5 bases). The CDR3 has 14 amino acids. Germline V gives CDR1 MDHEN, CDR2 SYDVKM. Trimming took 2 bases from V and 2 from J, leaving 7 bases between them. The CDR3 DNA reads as TGTGCCAGCAGTTTACCGGGGGCTGGAAACACCATATATTTT. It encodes CASSLPGAGNTIYF.

The CDR3 region is CASSQESRGITGELFF. The CDR3 nucleotides are TGCGCCAGCAGCCAAGAGTCTAGGGGGATCACCGGGGAGCTGTTTTTT. The V and J genes are TRBV4-3 and TRBJ2-2, with TRBD1 as a possible D gene (6 bases). The germline CDR1 and CDR2 sequences are LGHNA and YSLEER. V lost 0 bases to trimming and J lost 4 bases, with 12 bases between them. The CDR3 has 16 residues.